The 8 T cell receptor beta chains reported below all come from one sample, sequenced in a study of Ad26.COV2.S vaccination and SARS-CoV-2 variants. Treatment here: roughly 20 received Ad26.COV2.S at low or high dose, single or two shots; 5 received placebo; per-sample allocation not given. Collection of the samples took place on day 63 after the first injection of vaccine or placebo. This table comes from immunoSEQ multiplex PCR, and its TCRdb copy is limited to in-frame clones, with some not included. The table shows about 410,000 clones, with roughly 90% occurring only once. The sample was peripheral blood, taken in a trial of Ad26.COV2.S vaccine versus placebo. These receptors were taken from a person between 18 and 59 years old who received the Ad26.COV2.S COVID-19 vaccine or a placebo.

The V call is TRBV19, the J call TRBJ2-7; D possibly matches TRBD1 or TRBD2 (5 bases each). Germline V lookup: CDR1 LNHDA, CDR2 SQIVND (reference sequence). The V and J ends lost 4 bases and 6 bases respectively, with 22 bases between them. CDR3 length: 16 amino acids. In DNA form, the CDR3 reads TGTGCCAGTAGTAAGTTCGGGCAGGGTGGCGGAGGCGAGCAGTACTTC. Protein sequence: CASSKFGQGGGGEQYF.

The V gene is TRBV5-1, the J gene TRBJ2-3; TRBD1 agrees at 8 bases. CDR3 length: 14 amino acids. CDR1 and CDR2 (germline): SGHRS, YFSETQ. Trimming cost V 4 bases and J 4 bases; bases outside gene matches: 5. CDR3 nucleotide sequence: TGCGCCAGCAGCCCCTGGACAGGGCCAGATACGCAGTATTTT. It translates to CASSPWTGPDTQYF.

The gene calls are TRBV5-4 and TRBJ1-6; 8 nucleotides line up with TRBD1. CDR1 and CDR2 from the germline V gene are SGHNT and YYREEE (reference sequence). This CDR3 spans 17 amino acids. V lost 4 bases, J lost 10 bases, and 16 bases stayed unmatched. The CDR3 sequence is CASSLEPTGAVRSPLHF. Written as DNA, the CDR3 is TGTGCCAGCAGCCTAGAACCGACAGGGGCGGTTCGGTCACCCCTCCACTTT.

This chain joins TRBV7-8 and TRBJ1-1, with D possibly matching TRBD1 (5 bases). CDR1 and CDR2 (germline): SGHVS, FQNEAQ. V was shortened by 5 bases and J by 1 base, with 8 bases between the two germline ends. The CDR3 has 13 amino acids. CDR3 nucleotide sequence: TGTGCCAGCAGCCGCGGGGCGAACACTGAAGCTTTCTTT. Its protein is CASSRGANTEAFF. Full variable domain (missing parts from reference TRBV7-8 and TRBJ1-1): GAGVSQSPRYKVAKRGQDVALRCDPISGHVSLFWYQQALGQGPEFLTYFQNEAQLDKSGLPSDRFFAERPEGSVSTLKIQRTQQEDSAVYLCASSRGANTEAFFGQGTRLTVV.

This chain links TRBV12-3 or TRBV12-4 with TRBJ1-3; no clear D. Trimming cost V 3 bases and J 4 bases, with 4 bases left between them. The CDR3 extends over 12 amino acids. The chain's CDR3 is CASSLFGNTIYF. The CDR3 DNA follows: TGTGCCAGCAGTTTGTTCGGAAACACCATATATTTT.

This chain links TRBV7-2 with TRBJ2-1; the D gene is possibly TRBD2 (6 bases). There are 16 residues in the CDR3. With 1 base removed from V and 2 bases from J, the gap between germline ends came to 12 bases. Looked up from germline, CDR1 is SGHTA and CDR2 is FQGNSA. CDR3 nucleotides: TGTGCCAGCAGCTTAGACGGGAGTTTTCCCTACAATGAGCAGTTCTTC. Its translation is CASSLDGSFPYNEQFF.

The chain has TRBV19 and TRBJ1-2; D gene unclear. CDR3 size: 11 residues. Germline CDR1 is LNHDA and CDR2 is SQIVND (reference sequence). Deletions cut 3 bases from V and 5 bases from J, with 4 bases between. The CDR3 bases are TGTGCCAGTAGTATCCGTTATGGCTACACCTTC. The encoded protein is CASSIRYGYTF.

This clone was counted only a few times. V usage is TRBV7-2 and J usage is TRBJ2-1; 11 nucleotides line up with TRBD2. Germline V CDR1 and CDR2: SGHTA, FQGNSA. The CDR3 covers 16 residues. The junction had 10 bases not matched to a gene; V was cut back by 5 bases and J by 7 bases. DNA for the CDR3: TGTGCCAGCAGCGACCCTCTAGCGGGAGGTTATAATGAGCAGTTCTTC. As protein: CASSDPLAGGYNEQFF.